This TCR beta chain stems from a study of cytotoxic CD8 clonotypes in ibrutinib-treated CLL. Points on this clone: The identical CDR3 is also encoded by other nucleotide sequences in the sample.

Produced via immunoSEQ multiplex PCR; TCRdb's table is partial and in-frame only. The sample lists 300,000 to 350,000 clones, approximately 80% occurring once. This CDR3 is built from 12 residues. The germline V gene encodes CDR1 SGDLS and CDR2 YYNGEE. V dropped 2 bases and J dropped 6 bases, with 5 bases sitting between them. The sequencing used PBMCs, collected before ibrutinib treatment. This TCR came from a human donor with chronic lymphocytic leukemia. The rearrangement joins TRBV9 to TRBJ2-2; no firm D call. CDR3 protein: CASSVSSGELFF. Written as DNA, the CDR3 is TGTGCCAGCAGCGTGTCTTCCGGGGAGCTGTTTTTT. The full variable domain, completed using reference TRBV9 and TRBJ2-2, is DSGVTQTPKHLITATGQRVTLRCSPRSGDLSVYWYQQSLDQGLQFLIQYYNGEERAKGNILERFSAQQFPDLHSELNLSSLELGDSALYFCASSVSSGELFFGEGSRLTVL.